Sequencing of this TCR beta chain was carried out in a study of blood T cell repertoires in COVID-19. Study details: Sources were T cells, B-cell-depleted T cells, or PBMCs; the material itself was cDNA or gDNA.

This table comes from immunoSEQ multiplex PCR, and its TCRdb copy is limited to in-frame clones, with some not included. The data show about 180,000 clones, more than 75% seen once. Notes on this clone: In the same sample, other DNA sequences code for this CDR3.

Germline CDR1 is SGHRS and CDR2 is YFSETQ. CDR3 size: 13 residues. V was pared by 0 bases and J by 3 bases, with 7 bases between. The cohort comprised adults aged about 18 to 90 years residing in about 25 US areas. Recovered Cohort 3 donors showed two negative PCRs, clearance, or symptom resolution. The TCR was taken from a woman aged 50 to 60 who had recovered from COVID-19. The rearrangement links TRBV5-1 to TRBJ2-7; tentative D call: TRBD2 (5 bases). Sequencing used PBMCs or T cells enriched from blood (not recorded which). The chain's CDR3 is CASSLDRDYEQYF. CDR3 coding DNA: TGCGCCAGCAGCTTGGACCGGGACTACGAGCAGTACTTC.